A single sample is the source of the 14 T cell receptor beta chains below, sequenced in a study of blood T cell repertoires in COVID-19. The data were produced by immunoSEQ multiplex PCR, yet TCRdb's version contains in-frame clones alone and is incomplete. The sample holds about 140,000 clones, about 76% seen once. Sequencing input: peripheral blood. These receptors were obtained from a human donor in a cohort sampled during active COVID-19.

DNA for the CDR3: TGTGCCAGCAGCGTAGGACGATCGGCCGGGAGCTCTGGAAACACCATATATTTT. As protein: CASSVGRSAGSSGNTIYF. This rearrangement joins TRBV9 to TRBJ1-3; D is ambiguous. Trimming pared 0 bases from V and 0 bases from J, leaving 16 bases between. CDR3 length: 18 residues. Per the germline V gene, CDR1 is SGDLS and CDR2 is YYNGEE.

The chain has TRBV18 and TRBJ2-3; 10 bases are shared with TRBD2. The trim removed 3 bases at V and 4 bases at J, leaving 10 bases unmatched. Germline CDR1 KGHSH, CDR2 LQKENI. CDR3 length: 17 residues. CDR3 bases: TGTGCCAGCTCACCGGTTTCTAGCGGGAGTGGGGCAGATACGCAGTATTTT. It yields the protein CASSPVSSGSGADTQYF.

The chain couples TRBV5-6 to TRBJ2-7; 10 positions agree with TRBD2. This CDR3 region has 15 residues. The germline gives CDR1 SGHDT, CDR2 YYEEEE. V trimming: 4 bases; J trimming: 2 bases; junction bases outside the gene matches: 6. In DNA form, the CDR3 reads TGTGCCAGCAGCCCTAGCGGGAGCCCCCCCTACGAGCAGTACTTC. Encoded protein: CASSPSGSPPYEQYF.

The chain joins TRBV2 to TRBJ2-1; the match to TRBD2 covers 11 bases. Germline values: CDR1 SNHLY, CDR2 FYNNEI. The CDR3 spans 13 residues. V trimming: 3 bases; J trimming: 13 bases; junction bases outside the gene matches: 5. Here the CDR3 DNA reads TGTGCCAGCAGTGAGGGGACTAGCGGTTATCAGTTCTTC. Residues: CASSEGTSGYQFF. Full variable domain (missing parts from reference TRBV2 and TRBJ2-1): EPEVTQTPSHQVTQMGQEVILRCVPISNHLYFYWYRQILGQKVEFLVSFYNNEISEKSEIFDDQFSVERPDGSNFTLKIRSTKLEDSAMYFCASSEGTSGYQFFGPGTRLTVL.

V gene TRBV6-2 or TRBV6-3 combines with J gene TRBJ2-3, with TRBD2 matching 7 bases. Germline V CDR1 and CDR2: MNHEY, SVGEGT. V was clipped by 2 bases and J by 2 bases; unmatched bases: 4. The CDR3 is 15 amino acids. CDR3 DNA: TGTGCCAGCAGTTACGGGAGCGGGGACACAGATACGCAGTATTTT. Its translation is CASSYGSGDTDTQYF.

This clone was observed a few times. An end of the junction does not agree with germline; a read error may underlie this. The CDR3 loop is CASSYWSDTEAFF. The CDR3 DNA reads TGTGCCAGCAGCTACTGGAGTGACACTGAAGCTTTCTTT. This chain uses TRBV6-5 with TRBJ1-1; D not resolved. This CDR3 spans 13 amino acids. The V gene's germline CDR1 is MNHEY and CDR2 SVGAGI.

The chain employs TRBV7-9 and TRBJ2-6, with TRBD1 identical over 8 bases. CDR3 length equals 16 residues. Per the germline V gene, CDR1 is SEHNR and CDR2 is FQNEAQ (reference sequence). V was clipped by 4 bases and J by 0 bases; unmatched bases: 2. CDR3 sequence: CASSSDRVSGANVLTF. CDR3 coding DNA: TGTGCCAGCAGCTCGGACAGGGTCTCTGGGGCCAACGTCCTGACTTTC.

This clone appeared once. The V call is TRBV19, the J call TRBJ2-7, with TRBD2 identical over 11 bases. V lost 6 bases and J lost 1; bases outside the gene matches: 2. This CDR3 is 14 amino acids long. Germline V CDR1 and CDR2: LNHDA, SQIVND (reference sequence). CDR3 sequence: CASSTSGSSYEQYF. The DNA for the CDR3 is TGTGCCAGTAGCACTAGCGGGAGTTCCTACGAGCAGTACTTC.

This sequence joins TRBV5-1 and TRBJ2-7; 9 nucleotides line up with TRBD1. CDR1 is SGHRS, CDR2 YFSETQ, per germline. V lost 4 bases to trimming and J lost 9 bases; unmatched junction nucleotides: 11. The length of the CDR3 is 14 residues. CDR3: CASSPDRGTLGQYF. Written as DNA, the CDR3 is TGCGCCAGCAGCCCGGACAGGGGAACTCTGGGGCAGTACTTC.

The V gene is TRBV5-1, the J gene TRBJ1-4; 9 positions match TRBD1. CDR1 SGHRS and CDR2 YFSETQ come from the germline V gene. This CDR3 has 17 amino acids. V lost 1 base and J lost 7; bases outside the gene matches: 11. CDR3 protein: CASSLWHPTGGIEKLFF. CDR3 bases: TGCGCCAGCAGCTTGTGGCATCCTACAGGGGGCATTGAAAAACTGTTTTTT.

This clone was counted once. This chain links TRBV12-3 or TRBV12-4 with TRBJ1-4; D is ambiguous. CDR3 length: 13 residues. Trimming took 5 bases from V and 4 from J, leaving 8 bases between them. This CDR3 reads CASSRSGNEKLFF. The CDR3 DNA follows: TGTGCCAGCAGTCGGAGTGGTAATGAAAAACTGTTTTTT.

Only one count was recorded for this clone. The chain employs TRBV7-3 and TRBJ2-6; 9 nucleotides line up with TRBD1. CDR3 length: 18 residues. The V and J ends lost 5 bases and 0 bases, in that order; junction bases with no gene match: 8. Per the germline V gene, CDR1 is SGHTA and CDR2 is FQGTGA. The CDR3 DNA is TGTGCCAGCAGCAACCGGACAGGGGCGAGCTCTGGGGCCAACGTCCTGACTTTC. Its protein product is CASSNRTGASSGANVLTF.

The genes are TRBV5-1 and TRBJ1-2; no clear D gene. This CDR3 comprises 14 residues. In germline, CDR1 is SGHRS, CDR2 YFSETQ. V lost 3 bases, J lost 10 bases, and 19 bases lay in between. In DNA form, the CDR3 reads TGCGCCAGCAGCTCGGAAGAGGGAGTTGAGAACTACACCTTC. Translation gives CASSSEEGVENYTF.

This chain uses TRBV4-1 with TRBJ2-7, with a weak D call TRBD2 (6 bases). The CDR3 is 16 amino acids. CDR1 and CDR2 from the germline V gene are MGHRA and YSYEKL. V was trimmed by 1 base and J by 5 bases, leaving 18 bases between them. In nucleotides, the CDR3 is TGCGCCAGCAGCCAAGGCGGGACTCTGCGGGGCGACGAGCAGTACTTC. Amino acids: CASSQGGTLRGDEQYF.